This T cell receptor (beta chain) was obtained from a study of cytomegalovirus exposure and HLA in healthy donors. Turning to this clone: The antigen remains undetermined.

CDR1 MNHNY and CDR2 SVGAGI come from the germline V gene (reference sequence). V lost 7 bases and J lost 6, with 10 bases in between. CDR3 length: 12 amino acids. 13 Jbeta primers and 60 Vbeta primers were used for the PCR. The assay was immunoSEQ multiplex PCR, and TCRdb's table has in-frame clones only and misses some. Seen in this sample are some 200,000 clones; the ten most common clones hold roughly 0.74%. The study, taken as a whole, reports: Indistinguishable V segments such as TRBV6-2 and TRBV6-3 were excluded. Later analysis suggested most CMV-associated TCR beta chains were HLA-restricted.

The receptor was isolated from a boy between 10 and 17 years old in good health and CMV-seronegative. The sequenced sample was PBMCs. V is TRBV6-6 and J is TRBJ1-5; D unresolved. The CDR3 coding sequence is TGTGCCAGCACCCTGGGCCCTCAGCCCCAGCATTTT. This encodes CASTLGPQPQHF.